The 17 T cell receptor beta chains in this list originate from one sample, sequenced in a study of blood T cell repertoires in COVID-19. Only in-frame clones appear in the TCRdb table, and some are missing; sequencing was by immunoSEQ multiplex PCR. The sample consists of about 140,000 clones, roughly 84% of them appearing once. Specimen: peripheral blood. These receptors came from a young man with COVID-19, enrolled during active disease.

The chain is built from TRBV19 and TRBJ1-2; D might be TRBD1 (5 bases). CDR3 length: 15 residues. V was clipped by 1 base and J by 7 bases, with 16 bases between them. CDR1 is LNHDA, CDR2 SQIVND, per germline (reference sequence). The CDR3 protein is CASSIAPGTHFGYTF. CDR3 sequence (DNA): TGTGCCAGTAGTATAGCCCCCGGGACTCACTTTGGCTACACCTTC.

V is TRBV28 and J is TRBJ2-6; D possibly corresponds to TRBD2 (6 bases). The V gene lost 9 bases and the J gene lost 0 bases, with 12 bases spanning the gap. From germline, CDR1 is MDHEN and CDR2 SYDVKM. This CDR3 is built from 15 residues. DNA of the CDR3: TGTGCCAGTTGGGAGGCAACCTCTGGGGCCAACGTCCTGACTTTC. Amino acid sequence: CASWEATSGANVLTF.

The chain couples TRBV12-5 to TRBJ2-1, with TRBD1 as a possible D gene (5 bases). The CDR3 is 16 residues long. The germline V gene encodes CDR1 LGHNT and CDR2 FRNRAP. Deletions cut 7 bases from V and 8 bases from J, with 24 bases between. The CDR3 region is CASARLPGYPSDEQFF. The CDR3 region has the DNA TGTGCTAGTGCCCGGCTCCCAGGGTACCCGTCGGATGAGCAGTTCTTC.

The CDR3 reads CASSPRRGELGQYF. For the CDR3, the DNA is TGTGCCAGCAGCCCAAGGCGGGGAGAGTTGGGGCAGTACTTC. The chain employs TRBV11-2 and TRBJ2-7, with D possibly TRBD2 on 6 matching bases. The CDR3 totals 14 residues. V lost 5 bases to trimming and J lost 9 bases, with 20 bases between them. Germline V gene lookup returns CDR1 SGHAT and CDR2 FQNNGV.

This chain joins TRBV9 and TRBJ2-1, with TRBD2 matching over 10 bases. The CDR3 spans 16 residues. Germline V CDR1 and CDR2: SGDLS, YYNGEE. Trimming cost V 0 bases and J 4 bases; bases outside gene matches: 4. This chain's CDR3 is CASSVASGSQYNEQFF. In nucleotides, the CDR3 is TGTGCCAGCAGCGTAGCTAGCGGGAGTCAGTACAATGAGCAGTTCTTC.

The chain carries TRBV19 and TRBJ1-2; possible D gene TRBD1, 5 bases. Looked up from germline, CDR1 is LNHDA and CDR2 is SQIVND (reference sequence). This CDR3 has 14 residues. V was clipped by 5 bases and J by 0 bases, with 10 bases between them. CDR3 region: CASSRRQTNYGYTF. Here the CDR3 DNA reads TGTGCCAGTAGTCGAAGACAGACTAACTATGGCTACACCTTC.

This chain joins TRBV27 and TRBJ2-7; D is unclear. The length of the CDR3 is 14 residues. Trimming cost V 1 base and J 0 bases, with 7 bases left between them. Germline V gene data show CDR1 as MNHEY and CDR2 as SMNVEV (reference sequence). CDR3: CASSLWAGSYEQYF. The CDR3 DNA follows: TGTGCCAGCAGTTTATGGGCCGGCTCCTACGAGCAGTACTTC.

V gene TRBV19 combines with J gene TRBJ1-1; a weak D match, TRBD1 (6 bases). The CDR3 consists of 15 residues. V dropped 1 base and J dropped 2 bases, with 11 bases sitting between them. CDR1 and CDR2 from the germline V gene are LNHDA and SQIVND (reference sequence). CDR3 in amino acids: CASSIGTGLNTEAFF. For the CDR3, the DNA is TGTGCCAGTAGTATAGGTACAGGGTTAAACACTGAAGCTTTCTTT.

The chain couples TRBV30 to TRBJ2-5; 8 nucleotides match TRBD2. Germline-derived CDR1 and CDR2 are GTSNPN and SVGIG (reference sequence). The CDR3 contains 13 residues. The J segment lost 4 bases and the V segment lost 3 bases, leaving 4 bases of the junction unmatched. The CDR3 nucleotides are TGTGCCTGGAGCGCCGGGGGGGCAGAGACCCAGTACTTC. It translates to CAWSAGGAETQYF.

This chain uses TRBV29-1 with TRBJ2-7; 12 nucleotides line up with TRBD2. The CDR3 is 14 residues long. V lost 4 bases to trimming and J lost 2 bases; unmatched junction nucleotides: 3. Looked up from germline, CDR1 is SQVTM and CDR2 is ANQGSEA. CDR3 loop: CSVGLAGVAYEQYF. The CDR3 DNA follows: TGCAGCGTTGGACTAGCGGGAGTTGCCTACGAGCAGTACTTC.

The rearrangement links TRBV6-5 to TRBJ1-5; tentatively, D is TRBD1 (5 bases). CDR3 length: 14 amino acids. Germline CDR1 reads MNHEY; CDR2 reads SVGAGI. The V gene lost 5 bases and the J gene lost 0 bases, with 8 bases spanning the gap. In DNA form, the CDR3 reads TGTGCCAGCAGTCCCGACAGTAGCAATCAGCCCCAGCATTTT. Translating gives CASSPDSSNQPQHF.

The chain couples TRBV9 to TRBJ2-1, with D perhaps TRBD2 (6 bases). Germline V gene lookup returns CDR1 SGDLS and CDR2 YYNGEE. V was pared by 0 bases and J by 6 bases, with 10 bases between. This CDR3 has 14 residues. CDR3 sequence reads: CASSVAAGFNEQFF. The DNA of the CDR3 is TGTGCCAGCAGCGTAGCTGCGGGGTTCAATGAGCAGTTCTTC.

V and J are TRBV19 and TRBJ2-7; 7 bases fit TRBD1. This CDR3 has 14 amino acids. The V segment lost 3 bases and the J segment 5 bases; nucleotides outside the gene matches: 7. CDR1 is LNHDA and CDR2 is SQIVND in the germline V gene (reference sequence). The DNA of the CDR3 is TGTGCCAGTAGTATTTCGACAGGGAGCAACGAGCAGTACTTC. Translation gives CASSISTGSNEQYF.

This chain uses TRBV27 with TRBJ1-5, with D possibly TRBD1 on 5 matching bases. Germline V gene data show CDR1 as MNHEY and CDR2 as SMNVEV (reference sequence). Deletions cut 8 bases from V and 7 bases from J, with 18 bases between. The CDR3 covers 14 residues. The CDR3 protein is CASGVQGIRQPQHF. CDR3 bases: TGTGCCAGCGGCGTTCAGGGAATTAGGCAGCCCCAGCATTTT.

The CDR3 coding sequence is TGTGCCAGCAGTGCGCAGAGCAATCAGCCCCAGCATTTT. Amino acids: CASSAQSNQPQHF. This chain links TRBV2 with TRBJ1-5; no clear D. Trimming cost V 4 bases and J 1 base, with 5 bases left between them. Germline CDR1 reads SNHLY; CDR2 reads FYNNEI. The CDR3 sequence is 13 residues long.

The chain recombines TRBV5-4 with TRBJ1-4, with D perhaps matching TRBD1 (5 bases). The CDR3 sequence is 16 residues long. Trimming left V 0 bases short and J 0 bases short, with 9 bases between. Germline values: CDR1 SGHNT, CDR2 YYREEE (reference sequence). CDR3 nucleotides: TGTGCCAGCAGCTTGGGGGGGGGAACAACTAATGAAAAACTGTTTTTT. It is translated as CASSLGGGTTNEKLFF.

This chain connects TRBV5-1 to TRBJ1-4; 11 nucleotides align to TRBD1. Germline lookup yields CDR1 SGHRS and CDR2 YFSETQ. This CDR3 is 14 amino acids long. V was pared by 3 bases and J by 8 bases, with 3 bases of the junction left unmatched. The CDR3 DNA reads as TGCGCCAGCAGCTCGGGACAGGGGGGAGAAAAACTGTTTTTT. It yields the protein CASSSGQGGEKLFF. Full variable domain (outside the CDR3, taken from reference TRBV5-1 and TRBJ1-4): KAGVTQTPRYLIKTRGQQVTLSCSPISGHRSVSWYQQTPGQGLQFLFEYFSETQRNKGNFPGRFSGRQFSNSRSEMNVSTLELGDSALYLCASSSGQGGEKLFFGSGTQLSVL.